This T cell receptor (beta chain) was identified during a study of shared clonotypes between healthy human individuals. Using immunoSEQ multiplex PCR, the repertoire was profiled, and TCRdb retains in-frame clones only, with some absent. The sample shows around 480,000 clones, over 75% of them seen only once. Between the trimmed V and J ends, which lost 3 bases and 1 base, there was a span of 4 bases. Germline V gene data show CDR1 as SEHNR and CDR2 as FQNEAQ (reference sequence). This CDR3 is 13 amino acids long. A word on this clone: Other DNA sequences in the sample encode the same CDR3.

The sample comprised PBMCs. This TCR was sampled from a woman aged 40 to 50 in good health. Some clones in this sample may be carry-over from other donors' samples. The chain joins TRBV7-9 to TRBJ1-5; D is undetermined. The CDR3 nucleotides read TGTGCCAGCAGCTTGGAGAGCAATCAGCCCCAGCATTTT. Residues: CASSLESNQPQHF.